The rows below give T cell receptor beta chains drawn from one sample of a study of T-cell memory formation after mild COVID-19. TCRdb processed the 5' RACE reads anew with MiXCR; each CDR3 protein has one entry. The sample holds 550,000 to 650,000 distinct CDR3 sequences, roughly 17% seen once. Sequencing was carried out using PBMCs or a T cell subset sorted from them (not recorded which). These receptors came from an adult woman who had mild COVID-19 (a few samples of this study predate the infection). Cell type and time point are not known. CDR3s leave out the opening cysteine and the closing phenylalanine or tryptophan. The D gene is left open where the match is weak.

j_call | v_call | d_call | cdr3_aa
TRBJ2-1 | TRBV11-1 | NA | ASSQEWSSYNEQF
TRBJ2-4 | TRBV28 | NA | ASSLFPRVQGAKNIQY
TRBJ2-5 | TRBV12-3/TRBV12-4 | TRBD2 | ASSPSGGRAQTQY
TRBJ2-1 | TRBV6-2/TRBV6-3 | NA | ASSSPSYNEQF
TRBJ2-1 | TRBV7-9 | NA | ASSLATGPAGEF
TRBJ2-1 | TRBV20-1 | NA | SGLRTTYNEQF
TRBJ2-7 | TRBV5-1 | NA | ASSLEGVQY
TRBJ2-7 | TRBV24-1 | NA | ATSDLYDGGYEQY
TRBJ1-5 | TRBV7-9 | NA | ASAAGGPQH
TRBJ1-1 | TRBV18 | TRBD1 | ASSPKTGRATEAF
TRBJ1-2 | TRBV6-5 | TRBD1 | ASSDPGTARSYT
TRBJ2-7 | TRBV20-1 | TRBD1 | SASPGTGPYEQY
TRBJ1-1 | TRBV27 | NA | ASRGDLSWGEAF